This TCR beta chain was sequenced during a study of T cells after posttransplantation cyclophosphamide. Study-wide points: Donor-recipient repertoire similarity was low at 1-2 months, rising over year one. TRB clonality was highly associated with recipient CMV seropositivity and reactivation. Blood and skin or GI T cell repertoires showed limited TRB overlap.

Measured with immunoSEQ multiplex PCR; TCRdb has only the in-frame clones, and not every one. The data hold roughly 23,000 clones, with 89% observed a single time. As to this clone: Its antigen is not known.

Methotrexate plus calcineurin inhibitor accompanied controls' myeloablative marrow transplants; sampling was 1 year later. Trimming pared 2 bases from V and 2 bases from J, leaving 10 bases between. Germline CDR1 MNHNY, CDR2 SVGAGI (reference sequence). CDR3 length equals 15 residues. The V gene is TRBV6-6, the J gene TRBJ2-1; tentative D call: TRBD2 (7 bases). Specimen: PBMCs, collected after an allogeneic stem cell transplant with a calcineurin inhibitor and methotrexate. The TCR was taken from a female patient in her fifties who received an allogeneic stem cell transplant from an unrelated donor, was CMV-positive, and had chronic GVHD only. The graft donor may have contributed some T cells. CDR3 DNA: TGTGCCAGCAGTTACGCGGGGGCCCCCTACAATGAGCAGTTCTTC. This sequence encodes CASSYAGAPYNEQFF.